This TCR beta chain stems from a study of memory CD4+ T cells and cytomegalovirus serostatus. The table came from immunoSEQ multiplex PCR; TCRdb's copy has only in-frame clones and leaves some out. The sample contains under 85,000 clones, under 80% of which appear only once. Germline V gene sequence: CDR1 SGHTA, CDR2 FQGNSA. V lost 6 bases, J lost 5 bases, and 13 bases lay in between. CDR3 length: 13 amino acids. The sort gate was single viable CD3+CD4+CD8-CD45RO+ cells for memory CD4+ T cells. The chain is built from TRBV7-2 and TRBJ1-2; perhaps TRBD1 as D (6 bases). Material for sequencing was memory CD4+ T cells from blood. This clonotype originated in an adult in good health and CMV-seropositive. CDR3 region: CASSPQGYYGYTF. In nucleotides, the CDR3 is TGTGCCAGCAGTCCACAGGGATATTATGGCTACACCTTC. Full variable domain (remainder filled in from reference TRBV7-2 and TRBJ1-2): GAGVSQSPSNKVTEKGKDVELRCDPISGHTALYWYRQSLGQGLEFLIYFQGNSAPDKSGLPSDRFSAERTGGSVSTLTIQRTQQEDSAVYLCASSPQGYYGYTFGSGTRLTVV.